This entry lists 22 T cell receptor beta chains sequenced from one sample in a study of blood T cell repertoires in COVID-19 (dated by TCRdb to 2020 to 2022). Library preparation used the immunoSEQ multiplex PCR assay. TCRdb obtained this table from immuneACCESS and retained in-frame rearrangements with V and J assigned. These tables miss some clones; where compared with another copy, unresolved V genes account for less than half of the shortfall, and the remainder is unexplained. The sample table holds about 160,000 clones, of which about 90% were seen once. 7% to 8% of the sample is held by the ten biggest clonotypes. Sequencing used PBMCs or T cells enriched from blood (not recorded which). The receptors come from a woman aged 45 to 65 who had recovered from COVID-19.

This chain connects TRBV7-9 to TRBJ2-2; TRBD1 agrees at 9 bases. The CDR3 contains 16 residues. Germline assignment: CDR1 SEHNR and CDR2 FQNEAQ (reference sequence). V lost 5 bases, J lost 6 bases, and 10 bases stayed unmatched. CDR3 amino acids: CASSQGGQGGPGELFF. The DNA of the CDR3 is TGTGCCAGCAGCCAAGGGGGACAGGGAGGACCCGGGGAGCTGTTTTTT.

The genes are TRBV13 and TRBJ2-3; TRBD1 matches 8 bases. Germline-derived CDR1 and CDR2 are PRHDT and FYEKMQ (reference sequence). The CDR3 is 14 residues long. V lost 5 bases and J lost 8; bases outside the gene matches: 9. In nucleotides, the CDR3 is TGTGCCAGCAGCCACGGACAGGGAGGCTTTACGCAGTATTTT. Encoded protein: CASSHGQGGFTQYF.

J is TRBJ2-7 and V is TRBV7-9; possible D gene TRBD1, 6 bases. The CDR3 has 15 residues. Germline V gene sequence: CDR1 SEHNR, CDR2 FQNEAQ (reference sequence). V dropped 8 bases and J dropped 3 bases, with 20 bases sitting between them. CDR3 protein: CASSPGAGAYYEQYF. Written as DNA, the CDR3 is TGTGCCAGCTCACCAGGGGCAGGGGCATACTACGAGCAGTACTTC. The full variable domain, rest sourced from reference TRBV7-9 and TRBJ2-7, is DTGVSQNPRHKITKRGQNVTFRCDPISEHNRLYWYRQTLGQGPEFLTYFQNEAQLEKSRLLSDRFSAERPKGSFSTLEIQRTEQGDSAMYLCASSPGAGAYYEQYFGPGTRLTVT.

The chain joins TRBV7-8 to TRBJ1-5; D is ambiguous. The germline CDR1 and CDR2 sequences are SGHVS and FQNEAQ. Trimming pared 3 bases from V and 3 bases from J, leaving 6 bases between. This CDR3 is 13 amino acids long. The DNA for the CDR3 is TGTGCCAGCAGCTTGCGCAACAATCAGCCCCAGCATTTT. Translated, it gives CASSLRNNQPQHF.

V and J are TRBV20-1 and TRBJ1-1; the D is unclear. Trimming took off 3 bases at V and 1 base at J, with 6 bases between the two ends. The length of the CDR3 is 12 residues. CDR1 DFQATT and CDR2 SNEGSKA come from the germline V gene (reference sequence). The CDR3 nucleotides read TGCAGTGCTAGTCGCAGGAACACTGAAGCTTTCTTT. It yields the protein CSASRRNTEAFF.

This chain joins TRBV6-6 and TRBJ2-7, with 8 bases aligning to TRBD2. Looked up from germline, CDR1 is MNHNY and CDR2 is SVGAGI (reference sequence). The length of the CDR3 is 16 residues. V lost 5 bases, J lost 0 bases, and 9 bases stayed unmatched. CDR3 loop: CASSQTRGGNSYEQYF. DNA of the CDR3: TGTGCCAGCAGTCAAACACGGGGGGGAAACTCCTACGAGCAGTACTTC.

The chain recombines TRBV14 with TRBJ2-1; 10 positions agree with TRBD2. The CDR3 runs to 17 residues. Unmatched junction bases numbered 12, after V lost 2 bases and J lost 8 bases. The germline CDR1 and CDR2 sequences are SGHDN and FVKESK. This CDR3 is CASSQRLAGLGIDEQFF. The CDR3 DNA reads TGTGCCAGCAGCCAAAGACTAGCGGGCCTGGGGATAGATGAGCAGTTCTTC.

The CDR3, as DNA: TGTGCCACCAGTGATACAGGGGGTTACGAGCAGTACTTC. It specifies CATSDTGGYEQYF. The V and J genes are TRBV24-1 and TRBJ2-7; 8 nucleotides agree with TRBD1. V lost 3 bases to trimming and J lost 4 bases; unmatched junction nucleotides: 1. Germline V gene lookup returns CDR1 KGHDR and CDR2 SFDVKD. CDR3 size: 13 residues.

The CDR3 coding sequence is TGTGCCAGCAGGCCCGCCGGTGGGGCGCGGCAGTACTTC. It is translated as CASRPAGGARQYF. The chain carries TRBV12-3 or TRBV12-4 and TRBJ2-7; TRBD1 is a possible D gene (5 bases). This CDR3 spans 13 amino acids. Trimming pared 6 bases from V and 9 bases from J, leaving 18 bases between.

This clone has only a few counts. The gene calls are TRBV10-2 and TRBJ2-7, with D possibly matching TRBD1 (6 bases). This CDR3 is built from 14 residues. Germline CDR1 and CDR2: WSHSY and SAAADI. V lost 6 bases to trimming and J lost 1 base, with 13 bases between them. The CDR3 DNA is TGCGCCAGCAGCCATCCCGGGACATCCTACGAGCAGTACTTC. Encoded protein: CASSHPGTSYEQYF.

This clone has just one count. The chain has TRBV6-5 and TRBJ1-6; 11 bases line up with TRBD1. V gave up 2 bases and J gave up 8 bases; unmatched junction bases: 5. This CDR3 contains 16 residues. Looked up from germline, CDR1 is MNHEY and CDR2 is SVGAGI. The CDR3 here is CASSYGTGGSDSPLHF. DNA for the CDR3: TGTGCCAGCAGTTACGGGACAGGGGGTTCTGATTCACCCCTCCACTTT.

This chain joins TRBV28 and TRBJ2-7; a weak D match, TRBD2 (6 bases). This CDR3 spans 14 amino acids. Germline V gene data show CDR1 as MDHEN and CDR2 as SYDVKM. Deletions cut 2 bases from V and 0 bases from J, with 8 bases between. The CDR3 region is CASSLMGGSYEQYF. In DNA, the CDR3 is TGTGCCAGCAGTTTAATGGGGGGCTCCTACGAGCAGTACTTC.

V gene TRBV7-8 combines with J gene TRBJ2-2, with D perhaps matching TRBD2 (6 bases). The CDR3 is 16 amino acids. Germline lookup yields CDR1 SGHVS and CDR2 FQNEAQ. V lost 2 bases to trimming and J lost 3 bases, with 13 bases between them. The CDR3 DNA sequence: TGTGCCAGCAGCTTATTAGGTGGAGGGGACACCGGGGAGCTGTTTTTT. Translated, it gives CASSLLGGGDTGELFF.

This rearrangement joins TRBV20-1 to TRBJ2-5, with unresolved D. Germline V lookup: CDR1 DFQATT, CDR2 SNEGSKA (reference sequence). Trimming pared 4 bases from V and 0 bases from J, leaving 3 bases between. The CDR3 is 11 residues long. The CDR3 is CSANNQETQYF. DNA for the CDR3: TGCAGTGCTAACAACCAAGAGACCCAGTACTTC.

This chain links TRBV4-1 with TRBJ2-1; D is ambiguous. Germline-derived CDR1 and CDR2 are MGHRA and YSYEKL. The CDR3 consists of 17 residues. Trimming took off 2 bases at V and 0 bases at J, with 14 bases between the two ends. The CDR3 DNA follows: TGCGCCAGCAGCCAACTCGACACCCCGAGCTCCTACAATGAGCAGTTCTTC. This encodes CASSQLDTPSSYNEQFF.

The gene calls are TRBV9 and TRBJ2-1; 14 positions match TRBD2. This CDR3 has 19 residues. The germline V gene has CDR1 SGDLS and CDR2 YYNGEE. J lost 1 base, V lost 3 bases, and 9 bases had no gene match. CDR3 nucleotide sequence: TGTGCCAGCAGCGAAGAGACTAGCGGGAGGGCCTTTTCCTACAATGAGCAGTTCTTC. As protein: CASSEETSGRAFSYNEQFF.

The chain uses TRBV5-1 and TRBJ1-2; maybe TRBD1 (6 bases). Trimming removed 3 bases from V and 1 base from J, with 19 bases in between. In germline, CDR1 is SGHRS, CDR2 YFSETQ. There are 17 residues in the CDR3. DNA of the CDR3: TGCGCCAGCAGCTGGTGGGACACAGGATTGAGTAACTATGGCTACACCTTC. Translation: CASSWWDTGLSNYGYTF. Drawing the rest from reference TRBV5-1 and TRBJ1-2, the complete variable domain is KAGVTQTPRYLIKTRGQQVTLSCSPISGHRSVSWYQQTPGQGLQFLFEYFSETQRNKGNFPGRFSGRQFSNSRSEMNVSTLELGDSALYLCASSWWDTGLSNYGYTFGSGTRLTVV.

J is TRBJ1-6 and V is TRBV12-3 or TRBV12-4; tentative D call: TRBD1 (5 bases). This CDR3 is built from 11 residues. The V and J ends lost 5 bases and 14 bases respectively, with 10 bases between them. The CDR3 coding sequence is TGTGCCAGCAGTATACAGGCTACCCTCCACTTT. This codes for CASSIQATLHF.

The CDR3 nucleotides read TGTGCCAGCTCACCCACAGGGCTCACTGAAGCTTTCTTT. Protein product: CASSPTGLTEAFF. The gene calls are TRBV18 and TRBJ1-1; maybe TRBD1 (6 bases). The CDR3 is made up of 13 amino acids. The V end was cut by 3 bases, the J end by 4 bases, with 9 bases between. Germline CDR1 reads KGHSH; CDR2 reads LQKENI.

This clone was seen just once. J is TRBJ2-1 and V is TRBV18; D possibly corresponds to TRBD1 (6 bases). Per the germline V gene, CDR1 is KGHSH and CDR2 is LQKENI. The CDR3 extends over 16 amino acids. The V end was cut by 5 bases, the J end by 7 bases, with 21 bases between. The CDR3 DNA is TGTGCCAGCTCAGACAGGCCGGGACGAAGTTTGAATGAGCAGTTCTTC. It specifies CASSDRPGRSLNEQFF.

This chain links TRBV19 with TRBJ2-7; possible D gene TRBD2, 6 bases. V lost 3 bases, J lost 2 bases, and 20 bases lay in between. Germline V lookup: CDR1 LNHDA, CDR2 SQIVND (reference sequence). The CDR3 contains 17 residues. The DNA of the CDR3 is TGTGCCAGTAGTATTTACGGTGGAGGGGTAGCCCCCTACGAGCAGTACTTC. Translating it yields CASSIYGGGVAPYEQYF. Full variable domain (remainder filled in from reference TRBV19 and TRBJ2-7): DGGITQSPKYLFRKEGQNVTLSCEQNLNHDAMYWYRQDPGQGLRLIYYSQIVNDFQKGDIAEGYSVSREKKESFPLTVTSAQKNPTAFYLCASSIYGGGVAPYEQYFGPGTRLTVT.

This clone was seen a single time. The chain links TRBV7-2 to TRBJ2-1; 8 nucleotides match TRBD2. V lost 1 base and J lost 7; bases outside the gene matches: 6. The CDR3 totals 15 residues. The germline CDR1 and CDR2 sequences are SGHTA and FQGNSA. CDR3 bases: TGTGCCAGCAGCTTAGTGCGGGAGGTCAGGAATGAGCAGTTCTTC. Its protein product is CASSLVREVRNEQFF.